The 8 T cell receptor beta chains below come from one sample, sequenced in a study of T cells in Graves' hyperthyroidism and ophthalmopathy. Amplified TCR beta CDR3 regions came from RNA transcripts. The HTBI primer set served for first-round RT-PCR of the TCR CDR3. MiXCR, run by TCRdb on the multiplex PCR reads, gives a single entry per CDR3 protein. The table shows 300,000 to 450,000 distinct CDR3 sequences, with about 17% occurring only once. Sample: blood. Every receptor here comes from a young woman with Graves' hyperthyroidism that later progressed to Graves' ophthalmopathy.

In this sample, this clonotype turned up many times. The chain's CDR3 is CASGQANSPLHF. The CDR3 DNA follows: TGTGCCAGCGGGCAGGCAAATTCACCCCTCCACTTT. The rearrangement joins TRBV2 to TRBJ1-6; D remains ambiguous. The germline CDR1 and CDR2 sequences are SNHLY and FYNNEI. Trimming shortened V by 8 bases and J by 7 bases, and 9 bases separated the two germline ends. The CDR3 is 12 amino acids.

This clonotype showed up just a few times. This chain links TRBV4-1 with TRBJ2-7; TRBD1 or TRBD2 may be the D gene (5 bases each). Trimming took off 0 bases at V and 3 bases at J, with 12 bases between the two ends. The CDR3 is made up of 15 amino acids. The germline V gene has CDR1 MGHRA and CDR2 YSYEKL. Here the CDR3 DNA reads TGCGCCAGCAGCCAAGATTTTGGGACCGGCTACGAGCAGTACTTC. It specifies CASSQDFGTGYEQYF.

This clonotype was recorded many times. DNA of the CDR3: TGCGCCAGCAGTGATAGGGAGTACGAGCAGTACTTC. It specifies CASSDREYEQYF. The chain joins TRBV10-2 to TRBJ2-7; a weak D match, TRBD2 (5 bases). The CDR3 extends over 12 amino acids. Trimming removed 3 bases from V and 4 bases from J, with 7 bases in between. Looked up from germline, CDR1 is WSHSY and CDR2 is SAAADI.

J is TRBJ2-1 and V is TRBV28, with 9 positions matching TRBD1. The junction had 13 bases not matched to a gene; V was cut back by 5 bases and J by 11 bases. Germline lookup yields CDR1 MDHEN and CDR2 SYDVKM. The CDR3 contains 15 residues. The CDR3 DNA reads as TGTGCCAGCAGTCCCACCCCAGCTGGACAGGGGAAGCAGTTCTTC. Protein product: CASSPTPAGQGKQFF. Together with reference TRBV28 and TRBJ2-1, the CDR3 gives the full variable domain: DVKVTQSSRYLVKRTGEKVFLECVQDMDHENMFWYRQDPGLGLRLIYFSYDVKMKEKGDIPEGYSVSREKKERFSLILESASTNQTSMYLCASSPTPAGQGKQFFGPGTRLTVL.

V is TRBV5-1 and J is TRBJ2-7; D gene unclear. Germline V CDR1 and CDR2: SGHRS, YFSETQ. V lost 5 bases, J lost 4 bases, and 13 bases lay in between. The CDR3 totals 13 residues. CDR3 region: CASSEATEYEQYF. For the CDR3, the DNA is TGCGCCAGCAGTGAAGCTACAGAGTACGAGCAGTACTTC.

The chain carries TRBV7-9 and TRBJ2-2; weak D call: TRBD2 (5 bases). The CDR3 extends over 17 amino acids. Germline V gives CDR1 SEHNR, CDR2 FQNEAQ (reference sequence). Trimming stripped 4 bases from V and 7 bases from J, with 22 bases between. The CDR3 is CASSSDDAGGSDGELFF. DNA for the CDR3: TGTGCCAGCAGCTCCGACGACGCGGGCGGTAGTGACGGGGAGCTGTTTTTT.

This clonotype occurred many times. CDR3 DNA sequence: TGTGCCACCAGCCTCGGACAGGGCAGCTCCTACGAGCAGTACTTC. Protein product: CATSLGQGSSYEQYF. The chain has TRBV15 and TRBJ2-7; TRBD1 matches at 8 bases. V trimming: 5 bases; J trimming: 0 bases; junction bases outside the gene matches: 6. This CDR3 has 15 residues. Germline V gives CDR1 LNHNV, CDR2 YYDKDF (reference sequence).

This clonotype was seen more than once but under ten times. The rearrangement links TRBV7-9 to TRBJ1-2; weak D call: TRBD1 (6 bases). This CDR3 is built from 14 residues. Trimming took off 8 bases at V and 4 bases at J, with 17 bases between the two ends. Germline V gene lookup returns CDR1 SEHNR and CDR2 FQNEAQ (reference sequence). This CDR3 reads CASSFGGGSYGYTF. For the CDR3, the DNA is TGTGCCAGCTCGTTTGGCGGGGGCAGCTATGGCTACACCTTC.